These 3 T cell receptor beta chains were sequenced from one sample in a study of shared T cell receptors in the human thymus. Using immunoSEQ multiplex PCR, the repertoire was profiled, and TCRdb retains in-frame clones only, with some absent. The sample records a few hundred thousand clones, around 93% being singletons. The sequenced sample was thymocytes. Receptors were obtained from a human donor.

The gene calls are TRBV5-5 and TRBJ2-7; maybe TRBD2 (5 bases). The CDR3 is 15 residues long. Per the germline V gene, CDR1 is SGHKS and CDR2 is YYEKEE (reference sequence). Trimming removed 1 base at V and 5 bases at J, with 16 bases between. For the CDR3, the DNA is TGTGCCAGCAGCTTGATAGCGACAAATGGCCACGAGCAGTACTTC. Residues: CASSLIATNGHEQYF.

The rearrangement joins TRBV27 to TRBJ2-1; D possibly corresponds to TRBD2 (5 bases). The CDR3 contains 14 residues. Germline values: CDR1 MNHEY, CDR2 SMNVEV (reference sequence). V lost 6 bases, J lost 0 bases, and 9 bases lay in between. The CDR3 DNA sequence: TGTGCCAGCAGGGACTCTAGCTCCTACAATGAGCAGTTCTTC. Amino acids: CASRDSSSYNEQFF.

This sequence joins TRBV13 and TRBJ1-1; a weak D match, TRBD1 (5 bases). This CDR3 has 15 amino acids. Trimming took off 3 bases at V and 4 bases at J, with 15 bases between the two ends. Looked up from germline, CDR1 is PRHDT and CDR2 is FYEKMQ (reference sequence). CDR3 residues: CASSLGPLGTTEAFF. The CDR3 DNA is TGTGCCAGCAGCTTGGGCCCTCTGGGGACCACTGAAGCTTTCTTT.